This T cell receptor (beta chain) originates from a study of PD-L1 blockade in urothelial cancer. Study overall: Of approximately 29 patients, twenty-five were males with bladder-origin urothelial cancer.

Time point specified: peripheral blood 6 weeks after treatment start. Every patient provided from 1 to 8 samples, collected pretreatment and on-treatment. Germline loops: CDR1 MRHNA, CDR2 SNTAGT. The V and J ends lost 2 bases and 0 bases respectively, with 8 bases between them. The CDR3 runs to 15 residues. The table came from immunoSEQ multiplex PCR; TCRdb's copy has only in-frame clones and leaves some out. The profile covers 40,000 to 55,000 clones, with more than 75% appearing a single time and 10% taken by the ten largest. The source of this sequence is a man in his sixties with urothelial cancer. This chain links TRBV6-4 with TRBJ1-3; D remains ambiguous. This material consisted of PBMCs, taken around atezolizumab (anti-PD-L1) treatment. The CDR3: CASSDSPDSGNTIYF. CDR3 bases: TGTGCCAGCAGTGACAGCCCCGACTCTGGAAACACCATATATTTT.